The T cell receptor (beta chain) under discussion was sequenced for a study of T cells after posttransplantation cyclophosphamide. Sequenced by immunoSEQ multiplex PCR; TCRdb stores in-frame clones only, minus some. The table includes over 15,000 clones, more than 75% detected once. This clone rates as medium-sized. Germline CDR1 and CDR2: SGHVS and FQNEAQ. The CDR3 extends over 15 amino acids. Deletions cut 7 bases from V and 4 bases from J, with 17 bases between. Controls had myeloablative marrow grafts with methotrexate and calcineurin inhibitor, sampled at 1 year. The source is a male patient in his fifties who received an allogeneic stem cell transplant from an unrelated donor, was CMV-positive, and had chronic GVHD only. Some T cells may have come from the graft donor. Specimen: PBMCs, collected after an allogeneic stem cell transplant with a calcineurin inhibitor and methotrexate. The rearrangement joins TRBV7-8 to TRBJ1-5; possibly TRBD1 for D (6 bases). The CDR3 coding sequence is TGTGCCAGCACCAGTCTGGGGGCGGTTAATCAGCCCCAGCATTTT. Amino acid sequence: CASTSLGAVNQPQHF.